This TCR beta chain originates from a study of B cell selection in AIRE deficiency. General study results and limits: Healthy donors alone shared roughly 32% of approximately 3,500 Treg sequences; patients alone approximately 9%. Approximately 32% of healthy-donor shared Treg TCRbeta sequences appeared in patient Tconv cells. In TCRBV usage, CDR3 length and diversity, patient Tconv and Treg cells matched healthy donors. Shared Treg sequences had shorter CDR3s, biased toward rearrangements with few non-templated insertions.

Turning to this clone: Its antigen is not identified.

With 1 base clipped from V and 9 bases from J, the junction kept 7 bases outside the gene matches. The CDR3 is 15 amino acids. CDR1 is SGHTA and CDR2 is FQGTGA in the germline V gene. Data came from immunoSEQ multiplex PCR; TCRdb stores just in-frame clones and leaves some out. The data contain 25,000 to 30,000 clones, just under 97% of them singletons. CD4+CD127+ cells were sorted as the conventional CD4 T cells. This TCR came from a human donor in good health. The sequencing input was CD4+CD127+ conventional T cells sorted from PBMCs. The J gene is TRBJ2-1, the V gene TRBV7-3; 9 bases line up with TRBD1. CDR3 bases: TGTGCCAGCAGCTTAATGGTAACAGGGGGCGGTGAGCAGTTCTTC. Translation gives CASSLMVTGGGEQFF.